The clone carrying this TCR beta chain was observed many times. The sample belongs to a study of spatial heterogeneity in lung cancer. TCRdb called the 5' RACE reads again in MiXCR, with one record for every CDR3 protein. The sample includes about 10,000 distinct CDR3 sequences, 6.1% of them seen just once. Time point indicated: sample taken at primary tumor resection. In germline, CDR1 is SNHLY, CDR2 FYNNEI. The CDR3 runs to 11 residues. Trimming removed 4 bases at V and 10 bases at J, with 10 bases between. Source: normal lung tissue next to the tumor, taken at surgery. V gene TRBV2 combines with J gene TRBJ1-1; D not resolved. The sequence was collected from a male donor with early-stage non-small cell lung cancer. Written as DNA, the CDR3 is TGTGCCAGCAGTGTTATGAGAGGAGCTTTCTTT. Translation gives CASSVMRGAFF.